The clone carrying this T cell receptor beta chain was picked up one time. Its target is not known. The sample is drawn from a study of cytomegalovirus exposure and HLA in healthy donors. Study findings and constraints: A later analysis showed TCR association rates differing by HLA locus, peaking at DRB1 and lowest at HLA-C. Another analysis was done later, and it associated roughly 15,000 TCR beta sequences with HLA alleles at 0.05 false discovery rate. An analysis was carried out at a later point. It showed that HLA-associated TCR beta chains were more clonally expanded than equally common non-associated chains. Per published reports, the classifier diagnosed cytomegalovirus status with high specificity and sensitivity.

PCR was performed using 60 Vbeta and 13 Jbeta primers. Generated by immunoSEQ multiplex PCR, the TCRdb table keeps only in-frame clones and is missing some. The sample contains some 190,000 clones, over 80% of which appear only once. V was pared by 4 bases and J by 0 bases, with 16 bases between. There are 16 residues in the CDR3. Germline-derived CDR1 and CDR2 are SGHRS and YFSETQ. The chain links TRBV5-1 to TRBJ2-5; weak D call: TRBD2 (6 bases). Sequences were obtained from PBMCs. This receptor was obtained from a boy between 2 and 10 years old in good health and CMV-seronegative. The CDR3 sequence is CASSRSSGPNQETQYF. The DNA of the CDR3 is TGCGCCAGCAGCCGGAGCAGCGGGCCTAACCAAGAGACCCAGTACTTC.